This T cell receptor (beta chain) emerged from a study of molecular identifiers for immune sequencing clone quantification (dated by TCRdb to the late 2010s). For the study in its entirety: For a replicate experiment, RNA from around 20,000 or 100,000 naive CD8 T cells was divided into five aliquots, of which four were sequenced. This methods study used CD8 T cells to benchmark TCR RNA copy counting and molecular-identifier clustering-based TCR repertoire sequencing (MIDCIRS). Summary of the overall study and its limitations: In CMV-specific effector cells, clones with more than 20 RNA copies contained over 97% of molecules, whereas in naive cells such clones contained under 1% of molecules. When barcode sub-clustering was left out, chimeric consensus sequences inflated TCR diversity, with chimeras reaching as high as 47%. A single cell's worth of spiked-in Jurkat TCR RNA was reported detectable even among about a million naive CD8 T cells. Naive libraries contained spiked-in Jurkat TCR RNA (approximately ten copies' worth), which is not part of the donor repertoire. The sizes of highly expanded clones could end up underestimated when identical TCR molecules share a barcode. Modeling gave around 3.3 recovered TCR RNA copies per cell versus approximately 9 by digital PCR, implying around 33% capture efficiency.

Libraries of naive CD8 T cells were generated from roughly 21,000 to 960,000 sorted cells, with 10%, 30% or 50% of the purified RNA used. Naive CD8 T cells were FACS-sorted as CD8+CD4-CCR7+CD45RA+ on a BD FACSAria II into RLT Plus buffer. Detection sensitivity was tested by spiking Jurkat RNA equal to some 11 TCR copies' worth into samples containing 20,000-1,000,000 naive CD8 T cells. CD8 T cells were enriched with RosetteSep CD8+ T Cell Enrichment Cocktail and Ficoll-Paque, followed by ACK red cell lysis. The CDR3 runs 13 amino acids, cysteine and phenylalanine included. The read is trimmed to its CDR3 DNA, 39 bases read in frame from base 1. The V end loses 1 base and the J end loses 4 bases, and a stretch of 8 bases separates them. Reading the germline V gene gives CDR1 MGHRA and CDR2 YSYEKL. Library construction relied on PCR. The reads were generated on a NextSeq 500. Preparation of bulk TCR libraries followed a previously described approach, with the TCR primers listed in Table S5. The Qiagen AllPrep DNA/RNA kit was used to purify total RNA. Reads from multiple sequencing runs of the same library were pooled before analysis. The original pipeline was this. Reads were retained only if an exact TCR constant sequence was present, and the retained reads were trimmed to 150 nt and grouped according to their 12-nt molecular barcodes. Reads inside each barcode group were sub-clustered using a 15% Levenshtein threshold, and a quality-weighted consensus sequence was constructed for each RNA molecule. Non-functional sequences were removed, as were lower-count sequences one edit away from another. Based on a fit of two negative binomial distributions, barcode sub-clusters having less than 20% of the maximum read count were discarded. TCRdb trimmed the raw reads at Q25, called clones with MiXCR and kept productive beta chains. Every distinct CDR3 protein forms one entry, paired with its most common genes and DNA. TCRdb assigned the V and J calls; the authors' analysis was not used. The sample profile shows a few hundred thousand distinct CDR3 sequences; roughly a quarter of them were found once. The biggest ten clones account for 0.74% of the sample.

This clonotype has at least ten counts. Its specific antigen is unknown. It has no much larger one-base neighbor in the sample; base qualities were not kept. The receptor's source is a human donor in good health. Some libraries in this study had Jurkat cell RNA spiked in. The chain links TRBV4-1 with TRBJ2-7; the D gene cannot be named for sure. The sequenced sample consisted of naive CD8+ T cells from blood, with Jurkat cell RNA spiked in. The label giving this sample's cell subset or site can be read as: FACS-sorted CD8+CD4-CCR7+CD45RA+ naive T cells. The DNA is TGCGCCAGCAGCCAAGCCGACGTATACGAGCAGTACTTC. It translates as CASSQADVYEQYF.